Following are 26 T cell receptor beta chains from one sample sequenced in a study of blood T cell repertoires in COVID-19. Measured with immunoSEQ multiplex PCR; TCRdb has only the in-frame clones, and not every one. The sample contains roughly 64,000 clones, about nine tenths of which appear only once. Material for sequencing was peripheral blood. The receptors derive from a woman of 80 years or more with active COVID-19.

The chain links TRBV5-4 to TRBJ2-1, with 8 bases matching TRBD1. The CDR3 covers 16 residues. Germline lookup yields CDR1 SGHNT and CDR2 YYREEE (reference sequence). Trimming removed 4 bases from V and 4 bases from J; junction bases left unmatched: 10. CDR3 nucleotides: TGTGCCAGCAGCCCGACAGGGGTTATTGGATACAATGAGCAGTTCTTC. It codes for CASSPTGVIGYNEQFF.

J is TRBJ2-3 and V is TRBV7-2; D perhaps matches TRBD1 (5 bases). The CDR3 has 14 amino acids. Germline V gives CDR1 SGHTA, CDR2 FQGNSA. The ends were cut back, 5 bases at V and 2 bases at J, with 11 bases in the middle. CDR3 coding DNA: TGTGCCAGCAGCCTGGACAAGAACACAGATACGCAGTATTTT. Residues: CASSLDKNTDTQYF.

The chain recombines TRBV5-1 with TRBJ1-3; D call uncertain. The CDR3 contains 15 residues. Germline CDR1 and CDR2: SGHRS and YFSETQ. Trimming removed 5 bases at V and 0 bases at J, with 12 bases between. The CDR3 nucleotides read TGCGCCAGCAGTTCCCAGGCTAACTCTGGAAACACCATATATTTT. Translating gives CASSSQANSGNTIYF.

The CDR3 sequence is CASSYSWDSSNSPLHF. Here the CDR3 DNA reads TGTGCCAGCAGTTATTCATGGGACAGTTCAAATTCACCCCTCCACTTT. The chain combines TRBV6-6 with TRBJ1-6; 7 bases align to TRBD1. The CDR3 covers 16 residues. V shed 3 bases and J 7 bases; nucleotides not matched to a gene: 9. Germline loops: CDR1 MNHNY, CDR2 SVGAGI (reference sequence).

There are a few counts of this clone. The rearrangement links TRBV7-2 to TRBJ1-1; 8 bases are shared with TRBD1. CDR1 is SGHTA and CDR2 is FQGNSA in the germline V gene. CDR3 length: 12 amino acids. Trimming removed 5 bases from V and 10 bases from J; junction bases left unmatched: 6. The CDR3 sequence: CASSRGQGTAFF. In DNA form, the CDR3 reads TGTGCCAGCAGCCGCGGACAGGGCACAGCTTTCTTT.

Only one count was recorded for this clone. The chain couples TRBV5-4 to TRBJ2-1, with 10 nucleotides matching TRBD2. J gave up 9 bases and V 0 bases, and 6 bases lay outside the gene matches. From germline, CDR1 is SGHNT and CDR2 YYREEE (reference sequence). The CDR3 consists of 15 residues. CDR3 loop: CASSLGGLASLEQFF. The CDR3 DNA reads as TGTGCCAGCAGCTTGGGGGGACTAGCGAGTCTTGAGCAGTTCTTC.

The chain combines TRBV28 with TRBJ1-2; tentative D call: TRBD1 (6 bases). The V gene lost 3 bases and the J gene lost 8 bases, with 16 bases spanning the gap. This CDR3 comprises 14 residues. CDR1 is MDHEN, CDR2 SYDVKM, per germline. This CDR3 reads CASSFPRGPYGYTF. The CDR3 DNA sequence: TGTGCCAGCAGTTTCCCCAGGGGCCCGTACGGCTACACCTTC.

The V call is TRBV4-2, the J call TRBJ2-5; 11 bases agree with TRBD2. Germline CDR1 LGHNA, CDR2 YNFKEQ. The CDR3 totals 15 residues. V dropped 4 bases and J dropped 5; count of bases not matched to a gene: 6. The CDR3 DNA reads TGTGCCAGCAGCCGTAGCGGGGGGGCCGGGGAGACCCAGTACTTC. Residues: CASSRSGGAGETQYF.

The chain links TRBV9 to TRBJ2-2; TRBD1 is a possible D gene (6 bases). The CDR3 sequence is 13 residues long. V was trimmed by 4 bases and J by 7 bases, leaving 11 bases between them. CDR1 and CDR2 (germline): SGDLS, YYNGEE. CDR3 residues: CASSTGIFGELFF. The DNA for the CDR3 is TGTGCCAGCAGCACAGGGATTTTCGGGGAGCTGTTTTTT.

The chain is built from TRBV19 and TRBJ2-2, with 15 positions matching TRBD2. V shed 5 bases, J shed 8 bases, and the junction held 12 bases outside the gene matches. The germline gives CDR1 LNHDA, CDR2 SQIVND (reference sequence). The CDR3 consists of 18 residues. The CDR3 sequence: CASSSPGLAGGPVGELFF. Here the CDR3 DNA reads TGTGCCAGTAGTTCTCCGGGACTAGCGGGAGGACCAGTAGGGGAGCTGTTTTTT.

The rearrangement links TRBV5-4 to TRBJ2-3, with D possibly TRBD1 on 6 matching bases. The CDR3 has 15 residues. Trimming shortened V by 3 bases and J by 5 bases, and 16 bases separated the two germline ends. Germline CDR1 reads SGHNT; CDR2 reads YYREEE (reference sequence). This chain's CDR3 is CASSSGLDSLDTQYF. Written as DNA, the CDR3 is TGTGCCAGCAGCTCAGGACTGGACAGTTTAGATACGCAGTATTTT.

The V gene is TRBV5-4, the J gene TRBJ1-1, with D possibly matching TRBD1 (6 bases). The CDR3 contains 14 residues. The germline gives CDR1 SGHNT, CDR2 YYREEE (reference sequence). Trimming left V 4 bases short and J 0 bases short, with 10 bases between. As DNA, the CDR3 is TGTGCCAGCAGCCCCGGACAGATGAACACTGAAGCTTTCTTT. It specifies CASSPGQMNTEAFF.

This chain joins TRBV3-1 (or the pseudogene TRBV3-2) and TRBJ1-2; no clear D. V dropped 0 bases and J dropped 5 bases, with 7 bases sitting between them. The CDR3 is made up of 13 amino acids. Germline V gene sequence: CDR1 LGHDT, CDR2 YNNKEL (reference sequence). CDR3 in amino acids: CASSQESTYGYTF. Written as DNA, the CDR3 is TGTGCCAGCAGCCAAGAATCTACGTATGGCTACACCTTC.

This CDR3 is CATTWTGVDEQYV. CDR3 DNA: TGTGCCACCACTTGGACAGGGGTGGACGAGCAGTACGTC. The chain is built from TRBV6-5 and TRBJ2-7; 9 positions agree with TRBD1. J gave up 5 bases and V 10 bases, and 9 bases lay outside the gene matches. CDR1 MNHEY and CDR2 SVGAGI come from the germline V gene. CDR3 size: 13 residues.

The V gene is TRBV19, the J gene TRBJ2-2; 9 bases are shared with TRBD1. V shed 4 bases and J 8 bases; nucleotides not matched to a gene: 8. The CDR3 is 15 residues long. Germline-derived CDR1 and CDR2 are LNHDA and SQIVND (reference sequence). CDR3 protein: CASSRDRVSTGELFF. The CDR3 nucleotides are TGTGCCAGTAGTAGGGACAGGGTTTCAACGGGGGAGCTGTTTTTT.

V usage is TRBV10-3 and J usage is TRBJ2-1; 11 nucleotides match TRBD2. Germline V gene lookup returns CDR1 ENHRY and CDR2 SYGVKD. The CDR3 runs to 14 residues. J lost 4 bases, V lost 10 bases, and 6 bases had no gene match. The CDR3 reads CATLLAGAYNEQFF. The CDR3 DNA is TGTGCCACCTTACTAGCGGGAGCGTACAATGAGCAGTTCTTC.

The gene calls are TRBV7-8 and TRBJ1-4, with 7 bases that match TRBD1. Germline lookup yields CDR1 SGHVS and CDR2 FQNEAQ. The CDR3 covers 15 residues. The junction had 4 bases not matched to a gene; V was cut back by 2 bases and J by 4 bases. CDR3 nucleotides: TGTGCCAGCAGCTTAACAGGGGCGGTTAATGAAAAACTGTTTTTT. Its translation: CASSLTGAVNEKLFF.

V is TRBV27 and J is TRBJ2-2; 9 positions match TRBD2. The CDR3 loop spans 13 amino acids. The V and J ends lost 3 bases and 9 bases, in that order; junction bases with no gene match: 2. The germline V gene has CDR1 MNHEY and CDR2 SMNVEV (reference sequence). The CDR3 spells CASSFSGGRELFF. CDR3 coding DNA: TGTGCCAGCAGTTTTAGCGGGGGCAGGGAGCTGTTTTTT.

This chain links TRBV12-2 with TRBJ2-5; the table's D call, TRBD2, was not checked against the DNA. TRBV12-2 is listed as a pseudogene. CDR3 size: 15 residues. CDR3 nucleotide sequence: TGTGCAAGTCGCTTAGAGGAGCGCTTAAGAGAGACCCAGTACTTC. Protein product: CASRLEERLRETQYF.

This clone was detected once. The CDR3 region is CASSLAGAPNYGYTF. The CDR3 DNA follows: TGTGCCAGCAGCTTAGCAGGGGCCCCCAACTATGGCTACACCTTC. The V and J genes are TRBV7-2 and TRBJ1-2, with a weak D call TRBD1 (5 bases). CDR3 length: 15 residues. The V and J ends lost 0 bases and 2 bases respectively, with 10 bases between them. Germline assignment: CDR1 SGHTA and CDR2 FQGNSA.

This sequence joins TRBV6-5 and TRBJ2-1; no firm D call. CDR3 size: 12 residues. The V and J ends lost 6 bases and 9 bases respectively, with 12 bases between them. Germline V gene lookup returns CDR1 MNHEY and CDR2 SVGAGI. The CDR3 DNA reads as TGTGCCAGCAGACCCCCGCCGGGTGAGCAGTTCTTC. Protein sequence: CASRPPPGEQFF.

This clone was observed a single time. The rearrangement links TRBV2 to TRBJ1-2; 7 bases align to TRBD1. The germline CDR1 and CDR2 sequences are SNHLY and FYNNEI. The CDR3 is 14 amino acids. The trim removed 9 bases at V and 7 bases at J, leaving 14 bases unmatched. DNA of the CDR3: TGTGCCAGTACACAAGCCCGGGACAGTGTTGGCTACACCTTC. Its protein is CASTQARDSVGYTF.

This chain joins TRBV6-5 and TRBJ1-4; D not certain. This CDR3 has 15 amino acids. V shed 7 bases and J shed 8 bases, with 20 bases lying between them. Germline V CDR1 and CDR2: MNHEY, SVGAGI. CDR3 region: CASTSQSGINEKLFF. The CDR3 DNA sequence: TGTGCCAGCACTTCTCAGTCGGGTATTAACGAAAAACTGTTTTTT.

The rearrangement links TRBV5-4 to TRBJ2-5, with D tentatively TRBD2 (5 bases). The V gene lost 3 bases and the J gene lost 2 bases, with 11 bases spanning the gap. The CDR3 consists of 14 residues. Germline CDR1 is SGHNT and CDR2 is YYREEE (reference sequence). In nucleotides, the CDR3 is TGTGCCAGCAGCTCTGTCCGGGAACAAGAGACCCAGTACTTC. It is translated as CASSSVREQETQYF.

This clone was observed once. The chain employs TRBV7-9 and TRBJ2-5; 11 positions match TRBD1. The CDR3 runs to 16 residues. CDR1 and CDR2 (germline): SEHNR, FQNEAQ (reference sequence). V shed 1 base and J 4 bases; nucleotides not matched to a gene: 5. The CDR3 spells CASSLDGQGAGETQYF. CDR3 DNA: TGTGCCAGCAGCTTAGACGGACAGGGGGCTGGAGAGACCCAGTACTTC.

J is TRBJ1-5 and V is TRBV7-9, with 8 bases aligning to TRBD1. This CDR3 has 18 amino acids. Germline CDR1 and CDR2: SEHNR and FQNEAQ (reference sequence). V was pared by 0 bases and J by 7 bases, with 14 bases of the junction left unmatched. CDR3 region: CASSLASRAGGAGQPQHF. CDR3 bases: TGTGCCAGCAGCTTAGCGTCGAGGGCAGGGGGCGCGGGGCAGCCCCAGCATTTT.